This TCR beta chain was documented in a study of T cell repertoires in cytomegalovirus infection. Overall study context: Both a matching HLA type and CMV infection were indicated by public TCR beta signatures.

Concerning this clonotype itself: Its antigen is not identified.

Trimming removed 2 bases from V and 2 bases from J, with 7 bases in between. Germline values: CDR1 DFQATT, CDR2 SNEGSKA (reference sequence). The CDR3 runs to 14 residues. A single record per CDR3 protein comes from TCRdb applying MiXCR to the reads. Of about 770,000 distinct CDR3 sequences in the sample, 25% to 30% were seen once. The study's findings and limits: Cumulative public TCR beta family frequency identified carriers of CMV plus the relevant HLA. CMV-specific HLA-C-restricted TCR beta clonotypes dominated the ex vivo response.

The origin of this receptor is a human donor in good health (CMV status not recorded). Some clones in this sample may be carry-over from other donors' samples. Here the sequenced sample was cultured CD8+ T cells from PBMCs, taken from culture after CMV antigen stimulation. The chain has TRBV20-1 and TRBJ1-6, with D hard to call. The DNA for the CDR3 is TGCAGTGCTAGACTCAGGCCCTATAATTCACCCCTCCACTTT. Protein product: CSARLRPYNSPLHF.